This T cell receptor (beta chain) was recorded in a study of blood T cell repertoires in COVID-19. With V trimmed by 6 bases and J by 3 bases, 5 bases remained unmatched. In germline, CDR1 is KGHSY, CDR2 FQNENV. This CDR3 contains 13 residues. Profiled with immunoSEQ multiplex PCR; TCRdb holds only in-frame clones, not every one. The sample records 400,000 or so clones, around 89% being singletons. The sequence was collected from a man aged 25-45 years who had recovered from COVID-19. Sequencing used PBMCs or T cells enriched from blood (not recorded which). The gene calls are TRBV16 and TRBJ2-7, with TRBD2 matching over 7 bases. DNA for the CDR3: TGTGCCAGCAGAGCGGGACGCCACTACGAGCAGTACTTC. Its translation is CASRAGRHYEQYF.